The 9 T cell receptor beta chains listed next were all sequenced from one sample in a study of identical twins. MiXCR, run by TCRdb on the 5' RACE reads, gives a single entry per CDR3 protein. The sample has 1.5 million or so distinct CDR3 sequences; more than 30% are singletons. The specimen was cord blood. Source of these receptors: a newborn girl in good health.

V gene TRBV15 combines with J gene TRBJ2-7; 8 bases agree with TRBD2. The junction had 6 bases not matched to a gene; V was cut back by 3 bases and J by 2 bases. CDR1 and CDR2 (germline): LNHNV, YYDKDF (reference sequence). The CDR3 consists of 15 residues. The CDR3 nucleotides read TGTGCCACCAGCAGGGCGGGACTAGTTCCCTACGAGCAGTACTTC. It specifies CATSRAGLVPYEQYF. The whole variable domain, filled in from reference TRBV15 and TRBJ2-7, reads DAMVIQNPRYQVTQFGKPVTLSCSQTLNHNVMYWYQQKSSQAPKLLFHYYDKDFNNEADTPDNFQSRRPNTSFCFLDIRSPGLGDTAMYLCATSRAGLVPYEQYFGPGTRLTVT.

This clonotype was found a few times. This chain links TRBV23-1 with TRBJ1-2; maybe TRBD1 (6 bases). TRBV23-1 is marked as an open reading frame, function uncertain. V was trimmed by 4 bases and J by 6 bases, leaving 21 bases between them. This CDR3 is 16 amino acids long. The chain's CDR3 is CASSPTRTPQGDGYTF. In DNA form, the CDR3 reads TGCGCCAGCAGTCCCACCAGAACCCCACAGGGAGATGGCTACACCTTC.

V is TRBV4-1 and J is TRBJ2-5; 7 nucleotides align to TRBD2. Losses at the gene ends were 1 base for V and 7 bases for J; bases not matched to a gene: 6. Germline V CDR1 and CDR2: MGHRA, YSYEKL. The CDR3 covers 14 residues. In DNA form, the CDR3 reads TGCGCCAGCAGCCAAGGGGCAGGGAGGGGGACCCAGTACTTC. Translating it yields CASSQGAGRGTQYF.

The CDR3 loop reads CASSSYGTSGNRETQYF. Written as DNA, the CDR3 is TGTGCCAGCAGCTCATATGGGACTAGCGGGAACAGGGAGACCCAGTACTTC. The chain joins TRBV7-9 to TRBJ2-5; 13 nucleotides align to TRBD2. Germline V CDR1 and CDR2: SEHNR, FQNEAQ (reference sequence). CDR3 length: 17 residues. After removal of 4 bases from V and 5 bases from J, the junction contained 10 bases not matched to a gene.

V usage is TRBV3-1 and J usage is TRBJ1-2; D gene unclear. Germline V gene sequence: CDR1 LGHDT, CDR2 YNNKEL (reference sequence). V was pared by 2 bases and J by 3 bases, with 4 bases between. CDR3 length: 12 amino acids. The CDR3 DNA follows: TGTGCCAGCAGCCAAAAAGACTATGGCTACACCTTC. It codes for CASSQKDYGYTF.

The chain uses TRBV4-1 and TRBJ2-5; 11 bases map to TRBD1. CDR3 length: 17 residues. Germline V gives CDR1 MGHRA, CDR2 YSYEKL. The junction had 7 bases not matched to a gene; V was cut back by 3 bases and J by 1 base. The CDR3 DNA sequence: TGCGCCAGCAGCCACCTTGGACAGGGGGCTAGCCAAGAGACCCAGTACTTC. This encodes CASSHLGQGASQETQYF.

This chain connects TRBV21-1 to TRBJ2-5. The DNA end is a closer match to TRBJ2-7, so the J assignment may be wrong. TRBV21-1 is a listed pseudogene. The CDR3 loop spans 15 amino acids. CDR3 sequence reads: CASSKAFGCRYEQYF. CDR3 coding DNA: TGTGCCAGCAGCAAAGCGTTCGGCTGCCGATACGAGCAGTACTTC.

The chain combines TRBV15 with TRBJ1-4; D gene ambiguous. V lost 0 bases and J 8 bases, leaving 7 bases between the germline ends. The germline gives CDR1 LNHNV, CDR2 YYDKDF (reference sequence). The CDR3 consists of 13 residues. Written as DNA, the CDR3 is TGTGCCACCAGCAGAGATTTGGAGGAAAAACTGTTTTTT. Translating gives CATSRDLEEKLFF. The whole variable domain, remainder taken from reference TRBV15 and TRBJ1-4, is DAMVIQNPRYQVTQFGKPVTLSCSQTLNHNVMYWYQQKSSQAPKLLFHYYDKDFNNEADTPDNFQSRRPNTSFCFLDIRSPGLGDTAMYLCATSRDLEEKLFFGSGTQLSVL.

V is TRBV6-2 or TRBV6-3 and J is TRBJ1-1, with 7 bases aligning to TRBD1. CDR1 and CDR2 from the germline V gene are MNHEY and SVGEGT. The CDR3 sequence is 18 residues long. V lost 7 bases and J lost 6; bases outside the gene matches: 23. CDR3 DNA: TGTGCCAGCACCATAAAGCCCGGACAGGCAAGATTTATCGCTGAAGCTTTCTTT. Its translation: CASTIKPGQARFIAEAFF.